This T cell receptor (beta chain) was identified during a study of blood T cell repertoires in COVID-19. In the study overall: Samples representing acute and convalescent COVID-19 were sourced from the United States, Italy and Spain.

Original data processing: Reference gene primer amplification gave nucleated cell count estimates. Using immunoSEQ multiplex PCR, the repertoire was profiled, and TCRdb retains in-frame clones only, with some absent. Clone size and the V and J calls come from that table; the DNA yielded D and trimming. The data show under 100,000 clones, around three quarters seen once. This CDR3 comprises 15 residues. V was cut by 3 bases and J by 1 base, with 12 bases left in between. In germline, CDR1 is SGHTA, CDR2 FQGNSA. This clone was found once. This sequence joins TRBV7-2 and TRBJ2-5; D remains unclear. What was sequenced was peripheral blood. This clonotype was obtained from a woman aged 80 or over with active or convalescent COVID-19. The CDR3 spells CASSLAPGSQETQYF. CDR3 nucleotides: TGTGCCAGCAGCTTGGCCCCAGGCTCCCAAGAGACCCAGTACTTC.